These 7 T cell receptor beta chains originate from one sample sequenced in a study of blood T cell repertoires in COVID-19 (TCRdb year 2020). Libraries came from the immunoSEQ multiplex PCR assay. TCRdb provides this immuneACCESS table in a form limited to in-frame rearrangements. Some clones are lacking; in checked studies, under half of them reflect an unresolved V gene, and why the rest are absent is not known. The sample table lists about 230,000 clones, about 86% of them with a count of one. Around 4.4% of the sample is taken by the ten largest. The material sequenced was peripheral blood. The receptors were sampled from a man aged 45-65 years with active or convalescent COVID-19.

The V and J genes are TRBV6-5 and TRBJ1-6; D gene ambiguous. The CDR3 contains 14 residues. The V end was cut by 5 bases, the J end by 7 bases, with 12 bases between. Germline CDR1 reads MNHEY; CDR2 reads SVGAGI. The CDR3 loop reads CASSRESWNSPLHF. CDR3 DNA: TGTGCCAGCAGTCGGGAGTCTTGGAATTCACCCCTCCACTTT.

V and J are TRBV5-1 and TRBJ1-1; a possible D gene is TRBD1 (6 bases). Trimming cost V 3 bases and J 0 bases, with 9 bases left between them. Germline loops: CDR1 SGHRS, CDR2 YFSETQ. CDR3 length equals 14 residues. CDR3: CASSSGQLNTEAFF. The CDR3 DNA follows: TGCGCCAGCAGCTCGGGACAATTGAACACTGAAGCTTTCTTT.

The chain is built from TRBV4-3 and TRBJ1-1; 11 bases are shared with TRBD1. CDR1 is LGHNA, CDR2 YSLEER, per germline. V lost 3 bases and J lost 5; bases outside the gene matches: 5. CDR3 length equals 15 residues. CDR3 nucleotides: TGCGCCAGCAGCCAGGACAGGGGGCGCGGGACTGAAGCTTTCTTT. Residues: CASSQDRGRGTEAFF.

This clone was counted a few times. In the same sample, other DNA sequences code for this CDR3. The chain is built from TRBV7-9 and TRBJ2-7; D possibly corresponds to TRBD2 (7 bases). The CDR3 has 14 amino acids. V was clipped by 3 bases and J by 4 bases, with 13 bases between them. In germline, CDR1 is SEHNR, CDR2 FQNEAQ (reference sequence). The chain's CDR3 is CASSLGGLSYEQYF. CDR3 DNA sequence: TGTGCCAGCAGCTTGGGGGGGCTCTCGTACGAGCAGTACTTC. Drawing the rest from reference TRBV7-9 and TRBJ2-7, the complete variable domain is DTGVSQNPRHKITKRGQNVTFRCDPISEHNRLYWYRQTLGQGPEFLTYFQNEAQLEKSRLLSDRFSAERPKGSFSTLEIQRTEQGDSAMYLCASSLGGLSYEQYFGPGTRLTVT.

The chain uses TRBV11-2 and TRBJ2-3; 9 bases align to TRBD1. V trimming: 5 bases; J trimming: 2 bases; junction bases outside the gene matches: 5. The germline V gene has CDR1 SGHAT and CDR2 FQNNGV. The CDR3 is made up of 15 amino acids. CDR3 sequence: CASSLDRGNTDTQYF. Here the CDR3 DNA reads TGTGCCAGCAGCCTGGACAGGGGCAACACAGATACGCAGTATTTT.

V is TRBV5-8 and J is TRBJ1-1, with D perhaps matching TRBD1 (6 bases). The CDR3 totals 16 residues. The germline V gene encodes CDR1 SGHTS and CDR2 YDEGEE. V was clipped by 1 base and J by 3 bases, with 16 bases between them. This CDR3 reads CASSLKQGLKDTEAFF. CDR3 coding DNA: TGTGCCAGCAGCTTGAAGCAGGGGCTAAAGGACACTGAAGCTTTCTTT.

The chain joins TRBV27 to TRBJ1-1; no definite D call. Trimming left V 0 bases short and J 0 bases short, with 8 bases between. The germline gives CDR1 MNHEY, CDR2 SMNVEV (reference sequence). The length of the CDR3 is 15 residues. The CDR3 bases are TGTGCCAGCAGTTTATCGAGATCCGTGAACACTGAAGCTTTCTTT. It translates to CASSLSRSVNTEAFF.